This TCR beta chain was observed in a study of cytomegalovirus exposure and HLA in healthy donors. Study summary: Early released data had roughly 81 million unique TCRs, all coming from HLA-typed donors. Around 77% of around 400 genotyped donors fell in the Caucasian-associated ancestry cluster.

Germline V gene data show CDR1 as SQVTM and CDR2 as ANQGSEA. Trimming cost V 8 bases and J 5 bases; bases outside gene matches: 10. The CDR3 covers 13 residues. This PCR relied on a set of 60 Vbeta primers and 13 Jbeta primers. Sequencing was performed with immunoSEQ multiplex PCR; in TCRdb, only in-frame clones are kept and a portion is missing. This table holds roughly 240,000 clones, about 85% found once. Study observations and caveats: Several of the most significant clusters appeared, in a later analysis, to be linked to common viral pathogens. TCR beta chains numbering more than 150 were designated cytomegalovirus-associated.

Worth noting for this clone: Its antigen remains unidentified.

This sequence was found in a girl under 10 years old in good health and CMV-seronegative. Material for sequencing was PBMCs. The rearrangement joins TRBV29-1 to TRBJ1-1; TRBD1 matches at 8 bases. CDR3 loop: CSTEDRVGTEAFF. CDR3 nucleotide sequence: TGCAGCACCGAGGACAGGGTAGGGACTGAAGCTTTCTTT.